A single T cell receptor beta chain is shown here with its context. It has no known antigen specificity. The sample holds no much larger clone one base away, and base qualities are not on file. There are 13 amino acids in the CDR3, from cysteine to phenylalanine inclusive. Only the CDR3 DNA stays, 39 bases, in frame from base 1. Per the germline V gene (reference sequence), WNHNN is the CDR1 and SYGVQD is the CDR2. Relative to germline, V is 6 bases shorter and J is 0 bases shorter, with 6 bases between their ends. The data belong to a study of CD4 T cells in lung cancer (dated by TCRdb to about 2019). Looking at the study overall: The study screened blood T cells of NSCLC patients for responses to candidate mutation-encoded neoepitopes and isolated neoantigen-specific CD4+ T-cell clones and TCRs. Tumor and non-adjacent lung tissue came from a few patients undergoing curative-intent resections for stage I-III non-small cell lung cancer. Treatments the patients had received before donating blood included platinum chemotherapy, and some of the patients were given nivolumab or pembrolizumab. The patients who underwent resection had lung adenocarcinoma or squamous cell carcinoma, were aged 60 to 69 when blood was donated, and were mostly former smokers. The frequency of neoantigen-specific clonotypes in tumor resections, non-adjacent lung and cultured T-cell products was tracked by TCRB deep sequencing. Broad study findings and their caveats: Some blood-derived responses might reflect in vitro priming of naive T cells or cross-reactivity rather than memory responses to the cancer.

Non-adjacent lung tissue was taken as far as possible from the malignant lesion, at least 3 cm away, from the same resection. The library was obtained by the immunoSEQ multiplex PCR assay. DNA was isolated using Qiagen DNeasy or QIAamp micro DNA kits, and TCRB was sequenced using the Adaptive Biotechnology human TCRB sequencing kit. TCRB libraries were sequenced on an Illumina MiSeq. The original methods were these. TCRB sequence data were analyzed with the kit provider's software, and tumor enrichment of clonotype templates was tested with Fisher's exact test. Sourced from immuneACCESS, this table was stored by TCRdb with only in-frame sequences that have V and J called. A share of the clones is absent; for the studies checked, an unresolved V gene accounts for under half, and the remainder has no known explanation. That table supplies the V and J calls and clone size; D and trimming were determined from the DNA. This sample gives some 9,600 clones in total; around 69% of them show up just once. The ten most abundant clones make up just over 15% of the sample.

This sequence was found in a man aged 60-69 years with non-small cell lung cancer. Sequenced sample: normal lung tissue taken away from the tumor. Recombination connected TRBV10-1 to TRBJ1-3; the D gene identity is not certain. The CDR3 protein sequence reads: CASSYTSGNTIYF. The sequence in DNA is TGCGCCAGCAGCTATACCTCTGGAAACACCATATATTTT.